A single sample is the source of the 26 T cell receptor beta chains below, sequenced in a study of human T cells and chemical hapten exposure. Time point denoted: healthy volunteer bleed at 6 weeks. Researchers extracted total RNA from unfractionated whole blood. Using its own MiXCR run on the RACE reads, TCRdb lists one record per CDR3 protein. This table holds around 80,000 distinct CDR3 sequences, over 8.5% found once. Material for sequencing was whole blood. All receptors come from a male donor in good health. Some clones in this sample may be carry-over from other donors' samples.

This clonotype has at least ten counts. The chain carries TRBV6-5 and TRBJ2-2; 7 bases line up with TRBD1. The V segment lost 6 bases and the J segment 7 bases; nucleotides outside the gene matches: 5. Per germline, CDR1 MNHEY and CDR2 SVGAGI. The CDR3 extends over 13 amino acids. CDR3 in DNA: TGTGCCAGCAGAGACAGGGCAAACGGGGAGCTGTTTTTT. Its protein product is CASRDRANGELFF.

This clonotype was observed a few times. The chain combines TRBV5-1 with TRBJ2-1; 9 positions match TRBD1. The germline gives CDR1 SGHRS, CDR2 YFSETQ. CDR3 size: 14 residues. The ends lost 3 bases at V and 7 bases at J; junction bases unmatched: 5. In DNA, the CDR3 is TGCGCCAGCAGCTCCCGGACAGGGGAAAATGAGCAGTTCTTC. It encodes CASSSRTGENEQFF.

The chain employs TRBV27 and TRBJ2-7; a possible D gene is TRBD2 (6 bases). CDR3 length: 13 amino acids. Germline V gene lookup returns CDR1 MNHEY and CDR2 SMNVEV (reference sequence). Trimming took 6 bases from V and 6 from J, leaving 15 bases between them. The CDR3 reads CASSLNQGGEQYF. The CDR3 coding sequence is TGTGCCAGCAGCCTCAATCAGGGAGGCGAGCAGTACTTC.

Of note for this clonotype: Being one base from a much bigger clone, this may be a read error. The chain has TRBV12-3 or TRBV12-4 and TRBJ2-5; D gene uncertain. The CDR3 covers 12 residues. The CDR3 coding sequence is TGTGTCAGCAGTTTACCTCAAGAGACCCAGTACTTC. Protein product: CVSSLPQETQYF.

In this sample, this clonotype turned up many times. J is TRBJ1-4 and V is TRBV6-6; 9 bases fit TRBD1. CDR3 length equals 19 residues. In germline, CDR1 is MNHNY, CDR2 SVGAGI (reference sequence). V trimming: 7 bases; J trimming: 4 bases; junction bases outside the gene matches: 19. The CDR3: CASMAGTGSPTTGNEKLFF. The DNA for the CDR3 is TGTGCCAGCATGGCCGGGACAGGGAGTCCCACAACTGGTAATGAAAAACTGTTTTTT.

This clonotype has just a few counts. The genes are TRBV5-6 and TRBJ1-1; D ambiguous. The CDR3 is 14 amino acids. Germline loops: CDR1 SGHDT, CDR2 YYEEEE. V gave up 0 bases and J gave up 2 bases, with 8 bases separating them. CDR3 sequence reads: CASSLEQSNTEAFF. CDR3 DNA sequence: TGTGCCAGCAGCTTGGAGCAGTCTAACACTGAAGCTTTCTTT.

This clonotype turned up a few times. The rearrangement uses TRBV27 and TRBJ1-5; no clear D. CDR1 is MNHEY and CDR2 is SMNVEV in the germline V gene (reference sequence). CDR3 size: 15 residues. V lost 2 bases and J lost 1, with 9 bases in between. DNA of the CDR3: TGTGCCAGCAGTTTAGAGGGTAGGAGCAATCAGCCCCAGCATTTT. It specifies CASSLEGRSNQPQHF.

A few counts support this clonotype. V usage is TRBV7-9 and J usage is TRBJ2-5; 8 bases align to TRBD1. The V gene end was trimmed by 5 bases and the J gene end by 1 base; junction bases not matched to a gene: 3. This CDR3 spans 14 amino acids. The germline gives CDR1 SEHNR, CDR2 FQNEAQ (reference sequence). In DNA form, the CDR3 reads TGTGCCAGCAGCCCCGGGACAGGCCAAGAGACCCAGTACTTC. It is translated as CASSPGTGQETQYF.

This sequence joins TRBV27 and TRBJ2-5; D call uncertain. CDR3 length: 13 residues. V lost 5 bases and J 4 bases, leaving 11 bases between the germline ends. In germline, CDR1 is MNHEY, CDR2 SMNVEV (reference sequence). The CDR3 here is CASSRWLSETQYF. The CDR3 DNA sequence: TGTGCCAGCAGTCGTTGGCTTTCAGAGACCCAGTACTTC.

The V gene is TRBV27, the J gene TRBJ2-3; D not certain. The CDR3 extends over 13 amino acids. With 0 bases removed from V and 5 bases from J, the gap between germline ends came to 6 bases. The V gene's germline CDR1 is MNHEY and CDR2 SMNVEV (reference sequence). The CDR3 DNA is TGTGCCAGCAGTTTATCAGCTCTAGATACGCAGTATTTT. Protein sequence: CASSLSALDTQYF.

The genes are TRBV9 and TRBJ1-1; D gene unclear. CDR1 and CDR2 (germline): SGDLS, YYNGEE. V was shortened by 0 bases and J by 1 base, with 10 bases between the two germline ends. This CDR3 contains 15 residues. The CDR3 sequence: CASSVGPASNTEAFF. CDR3 bases: TGTGCCAGCAGCGTAGGTCCAGCTTCGAACACTGAAGCTTTCTTT.

This clonotype was counted only a few times. V usage is TRBV11-1 and J usage is TRBJ1-5; a weak D match, TRBD1 (5 bases). The CDR3 is 16 residues long. The V gene lost 5 bases and the J gene lost 3 bases, with 17 bases spanning the gap. CDR1 is SGHAT and CDR2 is FQDESV in the germline V gene (reference sequence). The CDR3 here is CASSEAAAGPNQPQHF. The CDR3 nucleotides are TGTGCCAGCAGCGAGGCAGCGGCGGGACCCAATCAGCCCCAGCATTTT.

This clonotype was counted ten times or more. This chain links TRBV29-1 with TRBJ2-1; no definite D call. Germline V gene sequence: CDR1 SQVTM, CDR2 ANQGSEA. The CDR3 is 13 residues long. Trimming left V 4 bases short and J 0 bases short, with 7 bases between. CDR3 amino acids: CSVVPVSYNEQFF. The CDR3 bases are TGCAGCGTTGTTCCCGTCTCCTACAATGAGCAGTTCTTC.

The CDR3 nucleotides are TGTGCCAGCAGCATACTAGCGGGAGCCTACGAGCAGTACTTC. Its translation is CASSILAGAYEQYF. This rearrangement joins TRBV7-2 to TRBJ2-7; 11 bases agree with TRBD2. V was clipped by 5 bases and J by 2 bases; unmatched bases: 2. Germline V gene lookup returns CDR1 SGHTA and CDR2 FQGNSA. CDR3 length: 14 residues.

The chain couples TRBV7-9 to TRBJ2-5, with D maybe TRBD2 (6 bases). The V end was cut by 3 bases, the J end by 1 base, with 12 bases between. The CDR3 extends over 15 amino acids. Germline assignment: CDR1 SEHNR and CDR2 FQNEAQ (reference sequence). The CDR3 region is CASSFWAGTQETQYF. The CDR3 nucleotides are TGTGCCAGCAGCTTCTGGGCGGGAACCCAAGAGACCCAGTACTTC.

This clonotype was counted between two and nine times. CDR3: CASSHGGTSGKQFF. DNA of the CDR3: TGTGCCAGCAGCCACGGCGGGACTAGCGGGAAACAGTTCTTC. This sequence joins TRBV14 and TRBJ2-1; TRBD2 matches 13 bases. This CDR3 has 14 amino acids. With V trimmed by 3 bases and J by 13 bases, 6 bases remained unmatched. The V gene's germline CDR1 is SGHDN and CDR2 FVKESK. The whole variable domain, remainder taken from reference TRBV14 and TRBJ2-1, is EAGVTQFPSHSVIEKGQTVTLRCDPISGHDNLYWYRRVMGKEIKFLLHFVKESKQDESGMPNNRFLAERTGGTYSTLKVQPAELEDSGVYFCASSHGGTSGKQFFGPGTRLTVL.

This clonotype was seen more than once but under ten times. The rearrangement links TRBV20-1 to TRBJ2-3; unclear D gene. This CDR3 has 15 amino acids. Trimming shortened V by 0 bases and J by 0 bases, and 10 bases separated the two germline ends. Germline values: CDR1 DFQATT, CDR2 SNEGSKA (reference sequence). The CDR3 loop reads CSARDTQKSTDTQYF. For the CDR3, the DNA is TGCAGTGCTAGAGATACACAGAAGAGCACAGATACGCAGTATTTT.

V and J are TRBV20-1 and TRBJ2-1, with 12 nucleotides matching TRBD2. Germline loops: CDR1 DFQATT, CDR2 SNEGSKA (reference sequence). After removal of 1 base from V and 6 bases from J, the junction contained 13 bases not matched to a gene. CDR3 size: 18 residues. The CDR3: CSARATPGLAGGGNEQFF. CDR3 DNA: TGCAGTGCTAGAGCCACTCCGGGACTAGCGGGCGGGGGCAATGAGCAGTTCTTC.

This clonotype was detected ten times or more. The rearrangement links TRBV12-3 or TRBV12-4 to TRBJ1-5; D gene ambiguous. The CDR3 runs to 14 residues. V was shortened by 2 bases and J by 0 bases, with 5 bases between the two germline ends. Here the CDR3 reads CASSLRHSNQPQHF. The DNA for the CDR3 is TGTGCCAGCAGTTTACGGCATAGCAATCAGCCCCAGCATTTT.

CDR3 coding DNA: TGTGCCATCAGCCCGCGAAGCTCCTACGAGCAGTACTTC. It is translated as CAISPRSSYEQYF. The chain has TRBV10-3 and TRBJ2-7; D not resolved. Trimming left V 6 bases short and J 0 bases short, with 9 bases between. Per the germline V gene, CDR1 is ENHRY and CDR2 is SYGVKD. The CDR3 spans 13 residues.

The chain couples TRBV14 to TRBJ2-7; a possible D gene is TRBD2 (6 bases). Trimming removed 1 base from V and 0 bases from J, with 16 bases in between. CDR3 size: 17 residues. Germline V gene lookup returns CDR1 SGHDN and CDR2 FVKESK. CDR3 in DNA: TGTGCCAGCAGCCAAGGGGGACTCGGACGAGACTCCTACGAGCAGTACTTC. Protein product: CASSQGGLGRDSYEQYF.

Only a few counts were recorded for this clonotype. Here the CDR3 reads CASSVGAVDTEAFF. The CDR3 region has the DNA TGTGCCAGCAGCGTAGGGGCAGTTGATACTGAAGCTTTCTTT. J is TRBJ1-1 and V is TRBV9; no reliable D call. Trimming pared 0 bases from V and 5 bases from J, leaving 11 bases between. The length of the CDR3 is 14 residues. Germline CDR1 and CDR2: SGDLS and YYNGEE.

CDR3 sequence: CASSYFPGAYEQYF. The CDR3 DNA sequence: TGTGCCAGCAGTTACTTTCCGGGGGCCTACGAGCAGTACTTC. This rearrangement joins TRBV6-6 to TRBJ2-7; the D gene is possibly TRBD2 (6 bases). The CDR3 is made up of 14 amino acids. Trimming pared 1 base from V and 2 bases from J, leaving 9 bases between. Germline values: CDR1 MNHNY, CDR2 SVGAGI (reference sequence).

There are a few counts of this clonotype. The chain has TRBV28 and TRBJ2-3; D is possibly TRBD2 (6 bases). The CDR3 totals 13 residues. CDR1 is MDHEN, CDR2 SYDVKM, per germline. Trimming shortened V by 9 bases and J by 3 bases, and 13 bases separated the two germline ends. CDR3 coding DNA: TGTGCCAGTATCCGGGGAGGAACAGATACGCAGTATTTT. Translated, it gives CASIRGGTDTQYF.

The V and J genes are TRBV19 and TRBJ2-5; TRBD2 matches 9 bases. Per germline, CDR1 LNHDA and CDR2 SQIVND (reference sequence). Unmatched junction bases numbered 7, after V lost 0 bases and J lost 5 bases. The CDR3 totals 16 residues. This chain's CDR3 is CASSIEGSGRRETQYF. For the CDR3, the DNA is TGTGCCAGTAGTATAGAAGGTAGCGGGAGACGTGAGACCCAGTACTTC.

This chain uses TRBV5-1 with TRBJ2-7; tentatively, D is TRBD1 (6 bases). This CDR3 has 15 amino acids. Looked up from germline, CDR1 is SGHRS and CDR2 is YFSETQ. V lost 0 bases, J lost 0 bases, and 10 bases lay in between. The chain's CDR3 is CASSLGPDSSYEQYF. The CDR3 DNA reads as TGCGCCAGCAGCTTGGGTCCGGACAGCTCCTACGAGCAGTACTTC.